Below, 27 T cell receptor beta chains from the same sample are listed, as sequenced in a study of CD8 T cells in ankylosing spondylitis. Study-wide points: Blood of patients with ankylosing spondylitis appeared to be characterized by a TCR beta motif of several highly homologous variants.

TCRdb fed the 5' RACE reads into MiXCR, producing one record per CDR3 protein. The table shows fewer than 400,000 distinct CDR3 sequences, with 8% occurring only once. Antigen specificity for these receptors is unknown. The sample comprised blood, either unsorted or a sorted T cell fraction (not recorded which). The source is a male donor with ankylosing spondylitis.

This clonotype was seen ten or more times. This chain uses TRBV4-3 with TRBJ2-3; D not certain. The germline V and J ends were trimmed by 1 base and 2 bases, with 10 bases remaining between them. This CDR3 comprises 15 residues. Germline CDR1 LGHNA, CDR2 YSLEER. The CDR3 sequence is CASSQGESPTDTQYF. The CDR3 nucleotides read TGCGCCAGCAGCCAAGGAGAGAGCCCCACAGATACGCAGTATTTT.

This sequence joins TRBV19 and TRBJ2-1; a possible D gene is TRBD2 (6 bases). Germline CDR1 is LNHDA and CDR2 is SQIVND (reference sequence). The CDR3 length is 12 residues. V lost 3 bases and J 8 bases, leaving 8 bases between the germline ends. DNA for the CDR3: TGTGCCAGTAGTATGCTAGCGTATGAGCAGTTCTTC. Amino acid sequence: CASSMLAYEQFF.

There are many counts of this clonotype. This chain links TRBV7-2 with TRBJ1-4; 8 nucleotides match TRBD1. CDR1 is SGHTA, CDR2 FQGNSA, per germline. The CDR3 spans 15 residues. V lost 5 bases, J lost 4 bases, and 6 bases stayed unmatched. CDR3 DNA sequence: TGTGCCAGCAGCCGGGGACAGGCCCTTAATGAAAAACTGTTTTTT. Protein: CASSRGQALNEKLFF.

CDR3 sequence: CASSKRDFSEQYF. In DNA, the CDR3 is TGTGCCAGCAGCAAGCGGGACTTCTCTGAGCAGTACTTC. The chain has TRBV12-3 or TRBV12-4 and TRBJ2-7, with 7 bases that match TRBD2. The CDR3 is made up of 13 amino acids. The V segment lost 6 bases and the J segment 7 bases; nucleotides outside the gene matches: 9.

This clonotype was seen a few times. The rearrangement uses TRBV5-1 and TRBJ2-1; D not resolved. The CDR3 is 14 amino acids. V gave up 0 bases and J gave up 7 bases, with 11 bases separating them. Per the germline V gene, CDR1 is SGHRS and CDR2 is YFSETQ. CDR3 sequence reads: CASSLGPRTNEQFF. In nucleotides, the CDR3 is TGCGCCAGCAGCTTGGGACCCCGGACGAATGAGCAGTTCTTC.

This clonotype was detected only a few times. V usage is TRBV7-9 and J usage is TRBJ1-4; D ambiguous. Germline loops: CDR1 SEHNR, CDR2 FQNEAQ (reference sequence). Trimming shortened V by 2 bases and J by 7 bases, and 5 bases separated the two germline ends. This CDR3 has 12 residues. The CDR3 loop is CASSLWGEKLFF. CDR3 sequence (DNA): TGTGCCAGCAGCTTATGGGGTGAAAAACTGTTTTTT.

The V gene is TRBV6-2 or TRBV6-3, the J gene TRBJ1-5, with no clear D. V dropped 0 bases and J dropped 3 bases, with 6 bases sitting between them. Germline-derived CDR1 and CDR2 are MNHEY and SVGEGT. CDR3 length: 14 residues. The CDR3 loop is CASSYSTDNQPQHF. The CDR3 coding sequence is TGTGCCAGCAGTTACTCGACTGACAATCAGCCCCAGCATTTT.

This clonotype was seen a handful of times. The V gene is TRBV28, the J gene TRBJ1-5; D gene unclear. Germline V gives CDR1 MDHEN, CDR2 SYDVKM. The CDR3 runs to 14 residues. The V and J ends lost 6 bases and 6 bases respectively, with 15 bases between them. CDR3: CASRGRIAVQPQHF. The CDR3 DNA is TGTGCCAGCAGAGGACGGATAGCTGTTCAGCCCCAGCATTTT.

This clonotype was picked up a small number of times. The chain employs TRBV16 and TRBJ2-5, with D perhaps assigned TRBD1 or TRBD2 (7 bases each). Trimming removed 2 bases from V and 4 bases from J, with 14 bases in between. Germline V gene sequence: CDR1 KGHSY, CDR2 FQNENV. CDR3 length: 15 amino acids. The CDR3 here is CASSQTTGEGETQYF. The CDR3 DNA reads TGTGCCAGCAGCCAAACTACAGGGGAGGGAGAGACCCAGTACTTC.

The chain uses TRBV5-1 and TRBJ2-1, with 9 nucleotides matching TRBD2. The CDR3 contains 15 residues. The germline V gene encodes CDR1 SGHRS and CDR2 YFSETQ. Trimming cost V 3 bases and J 10 bases; bases outside gene matches: 11. In DNA, the CDR3 is TGCGCCAGCAGCTCGGGGACTAGCACCCCCCAAGAGCAGTTCTTC. The encoded protein is CASSSGTSTPQEQFF.

This clonotype was seen a handful of times. The chain employs TRBV20-1 and TRBJ2-3; the match to TRBD2 covers 14 bases. With V trimmed by 7 bases and J by 5 bases, 5 bases remained unmatched. This CDR3 is built from 14 residues. Germline V gene sequence: CDR1 DFQATT, CDR2 SNEGSKA (reference sequence). For the CDR3, the DNA is TGCAGTGGTGTGGGACTAGCGGGAGTAGATACGCAGTATTTT. This sequence encodes CSGVGLAGVDTQYF.

V and J are TRBV15 and TRBJ2-1; D call uncertain. Germline V gene data show CDR1 as LNHNV and CDR2 as YYDKDF (reference sequence). This CDR3 spans 13 amino acids. V was pared by 0 bases and J by 12 bases, with 12 bases between. CDR3 in DNA: TGTGCCACCAGCAGAGATCATCCGGTAGGGCAGTTCTTC. Protein: CATSRDHPVGQFF.

This clonotype was counted only a few times. The V gene is TRBV5-1, the J gene TRBJ2-2; 9 bases line up with TRBD2. This CDR3 has 16 amino acids. Germline CDR1 is SGHRS and CDR2 is YFSETQ. The V and J ends lost 1 base and 4 bases, in that order; junction bases with no gene match: 5. CDR3 sequence (DNA): TGCGCCAGCAGCTTGTTGCGGGAGGGCCGCACCGGGGAGCTGTTTTTT. Its protein product is CASSLLREGRTGELFF. Using reference TRBV5-1 and TRBJ2-2 for the parts outside the CDR3, the full variable domain is KAGVTQTPRYLIKTRGQQVTLSCSPISGHRSVSWYQQTPGQGLQFLFEYFSETQRNKGNFPGRFSGRQFSNSRSEMNVSTLELGDSALYLCASSLLREGRTGELFFGEGSRLTVL.

This clonotype was found many times. The gene calls are TRBV12-3 or TRBV12-4 and TRBJ2-7, with 15 bases lining up with TRBD2. This CDR3 has 15 amino acids. V gave up 5 bases and J gave up 4 bases; unmatched junction bases: 3. As DNA, the CDR3 is TGTGCCAGCAGTCCCGGACTAGCGGGAGGGTACGAGCAGTACTTC. It specifies CASSPGLAGGYEQYF.

This clonotype was seen at least ten times. V and J are TRBV24-1 and TRBJ1-2; D possibly corresponds to TRBD1 (5 bases). Trimming took 3 bases from V and 4 from J, leaving 14 bases between them. Germline assignment: CDR1 KGHDR and CDR2 SFDVKD. The CDR3 length is 15 residues. CDR3 loop: CATSDPSSGFYGYTF. The CDR3 region has the DNA TGTGCCACCAGTGATCCAAGCTCAGGGTTCTATGGCTACACCTTC.

This clonotype was seen only a few times. The chain joins TRBV6-4 to TRBJ2-7, with no clear D. This CDR3 spans 9 amino acids. Deletions cut 6 bases from V and 6 bases from J, with 3 bases between. From germline, CDR1 is MRHNA and CDR2 SNTAGT. CDR3 sequence: CASRSEQYF. CDR3 DNA: TGTGCCAGCAGGAGCGAGCAGTACTTC.

There are a few counts of this clonotype. V usage is TRBV20-1 and J usage is TRBJ1-2; possible D gene TRBD1, 5 bases. V shed 3 bases and J shed 7 bases, with 15 bases lying between them. Germline assignment: CDR1 DFQATT and CDR2 SNEGSKA (reference sequence). The CDR3 has 13 residues. The CDR3 here is CSASGGPSVGYTF. CDR3 nucleotide sequence: TGCAGTGCTAGTGGGGGACCCTCGGTTGGCTACACCTTC.

V is TRBV11-2 and J is TRBJ2-7; D possibly corresponds to TRBD2 (6 bases). Trimming took off 5 bases at V and 1 base at J, with 15 bases between the two ends. Germline V gives CDR1 SGHAT, CDR2 FQNNGV. This CDR3 spans 15 amino acids. The CDR3 coding sequence is TGTGCCAGCAGCCGTCCTGGGGGGTTATCCTACGAGCAGTACTTC. This encodes CASSRPGGLSYEQYF.

CDR3 nucleotide sequence: TGTGCCAGCAGCTTAGCCGCGGGACTAGGAGGCTCCTACGAGCAGTACTTC. It specifies CASSLAAGLGGSYEQYF. This chain links TRBV7-8 with TRBJ2-7; 8 bases agree with TRBD2. The germline CDR1 and CDR2 sequences are SGHVS and FQNEAQ. The CDR3 has 17 amino acids. Unmatched junction bases numbered 7, after V lost 0 bases and J lost 0 bases.

The rearrangement joins TRBV7-3 to TRBJ2-1, with 13 bases lining up with TRBD2. V lost 5 bases and J lost 8; bases outside the gene matches: 18. The V gene's germline CDR1 is SGHTA and CDR2 FQGTGA. The CDR3 loop spans 19 amino acids. CDR3 residues: CASSRFHTGTSGNVDEQFF. CDR3 nucleotide sequence: TGTGCCAGCAGCCGGTTCCATACCGGGACTAGCGGGAACGTTGATGAGCAGTTCTTC.

This chain links TRBV7-2 with TRBJ2-7; 9 bases align to TRBD2. CDR3 length: 14 residues. The trim removed 2 bases at V and 3 bases at J, leaving 2 bases unmatched. Germline-derived CDR1 and CDR2 are SGHTA and FQGNSA. In nucleotides, the CDR3 is TGTGCCAGCAGCTTACGGCGGGAGGGCTACGAGCAGTACTTC. It specifies CASSLRREGYEQYF.

This clonotype was seen more than once but under ten times. This chain connects TRBV7-3 to TRBJ2-3; TRBD2 aligns across 7 bases. Germline V gives CDR1 SGHTA, CDR2 FQGTGA. The CDR3 has 14 residues. With V trimmed by 5 bases and J by 4 bases, 6 bases remained unmatched. Here the CDR3 DNA reads TGTGCCAGCAGCCCCGGGCGGGAGCCAGATACGCAGTATTTT. Protein sequence: CASSPGREPDTQYF.

The rearrangement links TRBV6-5 to TRBJ1-2, with D perhaps matching TRBD1 (6 bases). The CDR3 runs 15 residues. Germline V gene data show CDR1 as MNHEY and CDR2 as SVGAGI. V was trimmed by 0 bases and J by 9 bases, leaving 17 bases between them. The CDR3 loop is CASSYSIWTDLSYTF. The CDR3 region has the DNA TGTGCCAGCAGTTACTCGATTTGGACAGACCTCAGCTACACCTTC.

This clonotype was seen a handful of times. V is TRBV29-1 and J is TRBJ2-7; TRBD1 might be the D (5 bases). Per the germline V gene, CDR1 is SQVTM and CDR2 is ANQGSEA. V gave up 5 bases and J gave up 0 bases, with 11 bases separating them. The CDR3 loop spans 13 amino acids. The CDR3 coding sequence is TGCAGCGTTCAGACAGTGAGCTCCTACGAGCAGTACTTC. It codes for CSVQTVSSYEQYF.

This clonotype showed up just a few times. The V gene is TRBV3-1, the J gene TRBJ2-1, with a possible D match to TRBD2 (7 bases). Trimming pared 4 bases from V and 8 bases from J, leaving 24 bases between. The germline V gene encodes CDR1 LGHDT and CDR2 YNNKEL (reference sequence). CDR3 size: 17 residues. As DNA, the CDR3 is TGTGCCAGCAGCCCCTTAGGGGGGACTATAAGTGGGGATGAGCAGTTCTTC. Encoded protein: CASSPLGGTISGDEQFF.

This clonotype was counted a few times. The CDR3, as DNA: TGCAGTGCTAGAGATCTGTACTCCCGCACAGATACGCAGTATTTT. It encodes CSARDLYSRTDTQYF. The chain is built from TRBV20-1 and TRBJ2-3; D gene ambiguous. V shed 0 bases and J shed 1 base, with 11 bases lying between them. The germline V gene has CDR1 DFQATT and CDR2 SNEGSKA (reference sequence). This CDR3 spans 15 amino acids.

The rearrangement links TRBV4-3 to TRBJ2-7, with a weak D call TRBD1 (6 bases). Germline CDR1 reads LGHNA; CDR2 reads YSLEER. This CDR3 region has 15 residues. V shed 1 base and J shed 2 bases, with 12 bases lying between them. Here the CDR3 DNA reads TGCGCCAGCAGCCAAGCCTGGACAGTTCCCTACGAGCAGTACTTC. This gives the protein CASSQAWTVPYEQYF.